Below, 17 T cell receptor beta chains from the same sample are listed, as sequenced in a study of blood T cell repertoires in COVID-19. Sequencing used immunoSEQ multiplex PCR; TCRdb keeps in-frame clones, though not all of them. The table has 200,000 to 250,000 clones, approximately 85% seen once. Material for sequencing was peripheral blood. All receptors derive from a man aged 45-60 years who had recovered from COVID-19.

The CDR3, as DNA: TGTGCCAGCAGTGAACGAGCTAGCGGGAGAACAGGGGAGCTGTTTTTT. Translated, it gives CASSERASGRTGELFF. The chain couples TRBV6-1 to TRBJ2-2; TRBD2 aligns across 10 bases. This CDR3 spans 16 amino acids. Germline loops: CDR1 MNHNS, CDR2 SASEGT. The V segment lost 2 bases and the J segment 8 bases; nucleotides outside the gene matches: 8.

V usage is TRBV28 and J usage is TRBJ1-5, with D perhaps matching TRBD1 (6 bases). V shed 7 bases and J shed 1 base, with 17 bases lying between them. The CDR3 runs 16 residues. CDR1 and CDR2 (germline): MDHEN, SYDVKM. The CDR3 DNA reads as TGTGCCAGCACCTCGGGACATTCTAAAAGCAATCAGCCCCAGCATTTT. Its protein is CASTSGHSKSNQPQHF. Full variable domain (rest looked up from reference TRBV28 and TRBJ1-5): DVKVTQSSRYLVKRTGEKVFLECVQDMDHENMFWYRQDPGLGLRLIYFSYDVKMKEKGDIPEGYSVSREKKERFSLILESASTNQTSMYLCASTSGHSKSNQPQHFGDGTRLSIL.

This clone was seen a single time. The chain couples TRBV5-1 to TRBJ2-7; TRBD1 aligns across 7 bases. J lost 5 bases, V lost 5 bases, and 10 bases had no gene match. This CDR3 comprises 14 residues. Germline loops: CDR1 SGHRS, CDR2 YFSETQ. CDR3 DNA: TGCGCCAGCAGTCGAGGGACAGATCGGGACGAGCAGTACTTC. It is translated as CASSRGTDRDEQYF.

This clone occurred a few times. This chain uses TRBV7-2 with TRBJ2-7; D might be TRBD1 (5 bases). Trimming took 3 bases from V and 0 from J, leaving 6 bases between them. CDR3 length: 13 amino acids. Germline V CDR1 and CDR2: SGHTA, FQGNSA. Here the CDR3 reads CASSLGPSYEQYF. Written as DNA, the CDR3 is TGTGCCAGCAGCTTGGGGCCCTCCTACGAGCAGTACTTC.

The V call is TRBV28, the J call TRBJ2-3, with 8 bases fitting TRBD2. With 5 bases clipped from V and 6 bases from J, the junction kept 13 bases outside the gene matches. The CDR3 length is 16 residues. Germline V gene lookup returns CDR1 MDHEN and CDR2 SYDVKM. The DNA of the CDR3 is TGTGCCAGCAGTCCGGCCCCGGGAGGGCGAGGGGATACGCAGTATTTT. Its translation is CASSPAPGGRGDTQYF.

The V gene is TRBV28, the J gene TRBJ2-1; TRBD1 agrees at 7 bases. Germline V CDR1 and CDR2: MDHEN, SYDVKM. This CDR3 has 16 amino acids. The trim removed 1 base at V and 3 bases at J, leaving 6 bases unmatched. CDR3 nucleotide sequence: TGTGCCAGCAGTTTATCCCGACAGGGATTCTACAATGAGCAGTTCTTC. Translating it yields CASSLSRQGFYNEQFF. Drawing the rest from reference TRBV28 and TRBJ2-1, the complete variable domain is DVKVTQSSRYLVKRTGEKVFLECVQDMDHENMFWYRQDPGLGLRLIYFSYDVKMKEKGDIPEGYSVSREKKERFSLILESASTNQTSMYLCASSLSRQGFYNEQFFGPGTRLTVL.

This clone was seen only a few times. The V gene is TRBV27, the J gene TRBJ1-2; 8 nucleotides agree with TRBD1. The CDR3 runs to 16 residues. The V gene end was trimmed by 3 bases and the J gene end by 8 bases; junction bases not matched to a gene: 14. CDR1 and CDR2 from the germline V gene are MNHEY and SMNVEV (reference sequence). CDR3 loop: CASSFLRTGTGRGYTF. The CDR3 bases are TGTGCCAGCAGTTTCCTTCGGACAGGGACCGGGAGGGGCTACACCTTC.

The V gene is TRBV18, the J gene TRBJ2-4; 7 bases align to TRBD2. The germline CDR1 and CDR2 sequences are KGHSH and LQKENI. Trimming removed 3 bases from V and 2 bases from J; junction bases left unmatched: 4. This CDR3 has 15 amino acids. CDR3 sequence: CASSPGRDPKNIQYF. The CDR3 DNA reads TGTGCCAGCTCACCTGGGAGGGATCCCAAAAACATTCAGTACTTC. Supplemented by reference TRBV18 and TRBJ2-4, the full variable domain reads NAGVMQNPRHLVRRRGQEARLRCSPMKGHSHVYWYRQLPEEGLKFMVYLQKENIIDESGMPKERFSAEFPKEGPSILRIQQVVRGDSAAYFCASSPGRDPKNIQYFGAGTRLSVL.

The chain links TRBV28 to TRBJ1-2; perhaps TRBD1 as D (6 bases). The CDR3 covers 15 residues. CDR1 is MDHEN and CDR2 is SYDVKM in the germline V gene. V dropped 1 base and J dropped 3 bases, with 12 bases sitting between them. CDR3 residues: CASSLSNRDDYGYTF. The CDR3 coding sequence is TGTGCCAGCAGTTTATCGAACAGGGATGACTATGGCTACACCTTC.

V usage is TRBV3-1 (or the pseudogene TRBV3-2) and J usage is TRBJ1-2; D possibly corresponds to TRBD1 (5 bases). The CDR3 is 15 residues long. Per the germline V gene, CDR1 is LGHDT and CDR2 is YNNKEL (reference sequence). Trimming left V 1 base short and J 3 bases short, with 12 bases between. CDR3 loop: CASSQVYRDYYGYTF. CDR3 DNA: TGTGCCAGCAGCCAAGTCTACCGGGACTACTATGGCTACACCTTC.

V is TRBV7-2 and J is TRBJ1-2, with 7 bases matching TRBD1. The junction had 5 bases not matched to a gene; V was cut back by 0 bases and J by 1 base. CDR1 and CDR2 from the germline V gene are SGHTA and FQGNSA. The CDR3 has 16 amino acids. The CDR3 protein is CASSLAFGTVNYGYTF. The CDR3 nucleotides are TGTGCCAGCAGCTTAGCATTTGGGACAGTTAACTATGGCTACACCTTC.

The chain joins TRBV2 to TRBJ1-1; 11 positions match TRBD1. The CDR3 totals 14 residues. Germline V gene sequence: CDR1 SNHLY, CDR2 FYNNEI. Trimming at V came to 7 bases and at J to 5 bases, leaving 6 bases not matched to a gene. The CDR3 nucleotides read TGTGCCAGCAACCCCCGGGACAGGGGGACTGAAGCTTTCTTT. This encodes CASNPRDRGTEAFF.

V and J are TRBV4-1 and TRBJ1-1, with D maybe TRBD1 (6 bases). CDR3 length: 15 residues. The germline V and J ends were trimmed by 0 bases and 5 bases, with 13 bases remaining between them. Germline values: CDR1 MGHRA, CDR2 YSYEKL. DNA for the CDR3: TGCGCCAGCAGCCAAGAAGGGGGGGGGCGAACTGAAGCTTTCTTT. It is translated as CASSQEGGGRTEAFF.

The chain couples TRBV6-5 to TRBJ1-6, with a tentative D call TRBD1 (6 bases). Per the germline V gene, CDR1 is MNHEY and CDR2 is SVGAGI. The CDR3 loop spans 15 amino acids. V gave up 8 bases and J gave up 7 bases, with 18 bases separating them. The CDR3 nucleotides are TGTGCCAGCTATAGCCGGGACACCTTCAATTCACCCCTCCACTTT. Amino acids: CASYSRDTFNSPLHF.

The V call is TRBV5-8, the J call TRBJ2-5; D remains unclear. Looked up from germline, CDR1 is SGHTS and CDR2 is YDEGEE. CDR3 length equals 13 residues. The V end lost 4 bases, the J end lost 5 bases, and 12 bases lay between the germline ends. CDR3 coding DNA: TGTGCCAGCAGCCCGCGTTTTATGGAGACCCAGTACTTC. The encoded protein is CASSPRFMETQYF.

V is TRBV9 and J is TRBJ2-1; possible D gene TRBD2, 5 bases. This CDR3 has 15 residues. V shed 3 bases and J shed 3 bases, with 13 bases lying between them. Germline assignment: CDR1 SGDLS and CDR2 YYNGEE. CDR3 loop: CASSGNGVLYNEQFF. In DNA, the CDR3 is TGTGCCAGCAGCGGGAACGGGGTTCTCTACAATGAGCAGTTCTTC.

The rearrangement joins TRBV5-4 to TRBJ2-1, with 9 bases that match TRBD2. The V segment lost 0 bases and the J segment 7 bases; nucleotides outside the gene matches: 5. Germline V gene data show CDR1 as SGHNT and CDR2 as YYREEE (reference sequence). The CDR3 contains 15 residues. The CDR3 DNA reads TGTGCCAGCAGCTTGGCGGCTAGCGGGAAAAATGAGCAGTTCTTC. Protein sequence: CASSLAASGKNEQFF.